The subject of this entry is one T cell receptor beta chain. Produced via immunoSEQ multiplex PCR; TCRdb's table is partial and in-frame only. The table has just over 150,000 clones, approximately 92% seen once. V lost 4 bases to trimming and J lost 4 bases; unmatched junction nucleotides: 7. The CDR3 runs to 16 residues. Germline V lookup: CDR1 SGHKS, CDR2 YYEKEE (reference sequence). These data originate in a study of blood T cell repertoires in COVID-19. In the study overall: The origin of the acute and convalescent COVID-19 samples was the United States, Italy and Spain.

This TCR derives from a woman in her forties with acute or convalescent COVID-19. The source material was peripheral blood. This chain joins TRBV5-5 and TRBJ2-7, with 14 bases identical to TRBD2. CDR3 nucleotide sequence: TGTGCCAGCAGCCCCGGACTAGCGGGAGGTGCTTACGAGCAGTACTTC. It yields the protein CASSPGLAGGAYEQYF.